This entry describes one T cell receptor beta chain. Its specificity is not known. Measured with immunoSEQ multiplex PCR; TCRdb has only the in-frame clones, and not every one. The sample contains 30,000 to 40,000 clones, roughly 80% of which appear only once. This sample was included in a study of radiation and T cells in renal cell carcinoma. The time point: blood 4 weeks post-SBRT, at nephrectomy. The treatment here: 15 Gy SBRT to primary tumor, nephrectomy 4 weeks later. Overall study findings and caveats: No pretreatment tumor biopsies were available for baseline clonotypes. Top tumor clonotypes rose in blood 2 weeks post-radiation, then contracted.

Trimming left V 0 bases short and J 4 bases short, with 12 bases between. The CDR3 is 15 residues long. CDR1 is LGHNA, CDR2 YSLEER, per germline. This TCR was sampled from a man in his 60s with renal cell carcinoma. Material: blood, obtained from a patient whose treatment included radiotherapy and nephrectomy. This chain joins TRBV4-3 and TRBJ2-5; TRBD2 is a possible D gene (6 bases). CDR3 residues: CASSQDLRRGETQYF. For the CDR3, the DNA is TGCGCCAGCAGCCAAGATTTGCGGAGGGGAGAGACCCAGTACTTC.